The clone carrying this T cell receptor beta chain was detected many times. Its antigen remains unknown. This sample was included in a study of T cells after posttransplantation cyclophosphamide. Whole-study results and caveats: Later post-transplant blood repertoires were often dominated by donor CD8+ memory clones. Tissue-infiltrating T cells from skin or gut overlapped little with blood T cells.

Profiling relied on immunoSEQ multiplex PCR, and the TCRdb table lists in-frame clones only, not all of them. The sample counts approximately 39,000 clones, none seen once; the ten largest own 2.5%. Sequences were obtained from PBMCs. The sequence was obtained from a man aged 45 to 65 in good health, CMV-negative, and a related stem cell transplant donor.

CDR3 bases: TGCGCCAGCAGGGGGGACAGGGAGATTGGTAGCAATCAGCCCCAGCATTTT. Amino acids: CASRGDREIGSNQPQHF. The V call is TRBV23-1, the J call TRBJ1-5; 9 bases fit TRBD1. TRBV23-1 is placed among ORFs of uncertain function. CDR3 length equals 17 residues. The J segment lost 0 bases and the V segment lost 6 bases, leaving 9 bases of the junction unmatched.